This TCR beta chain was sequenced during a study of blood T cell repertoires in COVID-19. Libraries were prepared by immunoSEQ multiplex PCR; TCRdb keeps only in-frame clonotypes and omits some of them. The data hold 250,000 or so clones, with roughly 90% observed a single time. The CDR3 has 13 amino acids. V lost 0 bases, J lost 5 bases, and 5 bases lay in between. CDR1 and CDR2 (germline): LGHNA, YNFKEQ. This TCR came from a young man with active or convalescent COVID-19. This chain uses TRBV4-2 with TRBJ1-5; D not resolved. The sample was peripheral blood. The CDR3 sequence is CASSQDADQPQHF. In nucleotides, the CDR3 is TGTGCCAGCAGCCAAGATGCGGATCAGCCCCAGCATTTT.